These 2 T cell receptor beta chains were sequenced from one sample in a study of T cells in Graves' hyperthyroidism and ophthalmopathy. The CDR3 regions of TCR beta were amplified from RNA transcripts. TCR CDR3 regions were first amplified by RT-PCR with HTBI primers. TCRdb passed the multiplex PCR reads through MiXCR, listing each CDR3 protein once. There are about 640,000 distinct CDR3 sequences in the sample; less than 25% occur only once, and roughly a third lies in the top ten. The sample taken for sequencing was blood. These receptors all come from a man under 40 with Graves' ophthalmopathy.

The sample holds a few counts of this clonotype. The genes are TRBV7-2 and TRBJ1-3; no clear D gene. Trimming pared 2 bases from V and 0 bases from J, leaving 5 bases between. The CDR3 runs to 14 residues. The germline V gene encodes CDR1 SGHTA and CDR2 FQGNSA. The CDR3 spells CASSLSLSGNTIYF. The CDR3 DNA follows: TGTGCCAGCAGCTTATCACTCTCTGGAAACACCATATATTTT.

Only a few counts were recorded for this clonotype. A much larger clone lies a single base off, so this may be a read error. CDR3 protein: CASSDSGRSGDTQYF. CDR3 bases: TGTGCCAGCAGCGATAGCGGGAGAAGTGGAGATACGCAGTATTTT. The chain employs TRBV12-3 or TRBV12-4 and TRBJ2-3; TRBD2 matches at 9 bases. V lost 6 bases, J lost 5 bases, and 9 bases stayed unmatched. The CDR3 consists of 15 residues.